The entry that follows covers one T cell receptor (beta chain) sequence. What it recognizes is unknown. The cDNA came from 5'RACE, which used 10-nucleotide random UMIs. Using its own MiXCR run on the 5' RACE reads, TCRdb lists one record per CDR3 protein. The table lists 77,000 or so distinct CDR3 sequences, roughly 9% of them singletons. Blood bank volunteers in Maryland, USA, served as healthy controls. Where libraries were unsorted, they were derived from 2 million PBMCs stored at -80 degrees C. The entry originates in a study of neurological immune-mediated disorders. Study outcomes and limitations: The study found the most TCR clonal expansion in HTLV-1-associated myelopathy and the least in multiple sclerosis, below healthy controls.

V was shortened by 2 bases and J by 2 bases, with 6 bases between the two germline ends. CDR1 is KGHSH and CDR2 is LQKENI in the germline V gene. The CDR3 sequence is 13 residues long. The sample consisted of PBMCs. The rearrangement uses TRBV18 and TRBJ2-5, with D uncertain. The clonotype originates from a middle-aged man in good health. The CDR3 nucleotides read TGTGCCAGCTCACCATGGTCACAAGAGACCCAGTACTTC. It translates to CASSPWSQETQYF.